The clone carrying this T cell receptor beta chain was picked up many times. Its antigen is undetermined. These data originate in a study of T cell repertoires in cytomegalovirus infection. TCRdb analysed the reads with MiXCR anew, one entry per CDR3 protein. The sample contains approximately 110,000 distinct CDR3 sequences, around 30% of which appear only once. Trimming stripped 1 base from V and 7 bases from J, with 11 bases between. Germline loops: CDR1 SGHTA, CDR2 FQGNSA. The CDR3 is 14 amino acids. The chain is built from TRBV7-2 and TRBJ2-1, with unresolved D. The source is a human donor in good health (CMV status not recorded). Some clones in this sample may be carry-over from other donors' samples. The input for sequencing was CD8+ T cells from cultured PBMCs, taken from culture after CMV antigen stimulation. CDR3 sequence reads: CASSLEEPLNEQFF. CDR3 in DNA: TGTGCCAGCAGCTTAGAGGAACCGCTTAATGAGCAGTTCTTC.